This T cell receptor beta chain emerged from a study of T cell changes during pregnancy in multiple sclerosis (dated by TCRdb to between 2017 and 2020). Context from the whole study: In women with multiple sclerosis, the researchers looked at how the T cell repertoire shifted as pregnancy progressed.

The library was made by the immunoSEQ multiplex PCR assay. Not all clones reach the TCRdb copy of this immuneACCESS table, which keeps in-frame sequences only. Checked studies attribute under half of the gap to unresolved V genes and leave the rest unexplained. The sample table shows roughly 110,000 clones, and about 90% are seen once. The ten largest clones take up roughly 1.6% of the sample. A word on this clone: Its cognate antigen has yet to be identified. The input lacks base qualities; no much larger clone sits a single base away.

From its cysteine to its phenylalanine, the CDR3 spans 15 amino acids. Only the CDR3 part of the read is kept: 45 bases, read in frame from the first base. The germline V gene yields SGHTA for CDR1 and FQGNSA for CDR2. V is cut back by 6 bases and J by 0 bases, with 7 bases in the junction unmatched. The origin of this receptor is a female donor with multiple sclerosis, enrolled in a pregnancy study. The chain couples TRBV7-2 to TRBJ1-1, with TRBD1 matching 7 junction bases. The source was peripheral blood, collected before pregnancy. The CDR3 protein: CASSLMGQMNTEAFF. The nucleotide sequence is given as TGTGCCAGCAGTCTCATGGGACAGATGAACACTGAAGCTTTCTTT.